The clone carrying this TCR beta chain was observed many times. Its specificity is not known. Amplified regions were TCR beta CDR3 sequences from RNA transcripts. The study used the HTBI primer set for a first-round RT-PCR of the TCR CDR3. MiXCR, run by TCRdb on the multiplex PCR reads, gives a single entry per CDR3 protein. The sample has about 560,000 distinct CDR3 sequences, 16% seen once. The sample is drawn from a study of T cells in Graves' hyperthyroidism and ophthalmopathy. For the study at large: The initial diagnosis was the point when peripheral blood was collected, ahead of any treatment. The study's findings and limits: Researchers report that a 13 V-J model separated ophthalmopathy from stable hyperthyroidism.

CDR1 is MNHEY and CDR2 is SMNVEV in the germline V gene (reference sequence). V lost 4 bases, J lost 8 bases, and 12 bases lay in between. The length of the CDR3 is 13 residues. The V call is TRBV27, the J call TRBJ2-1; D is perhaps TRBD1 (6 bases). This TCR derives from a woman aged 18-35 years with Graves' hyperthyroidism. Sequenced: blood. The CDR3 protein is CASSSRGSDEQFF. CDR3 nucleotides: TGTGCCAGCAGTTCCAGGGGCTCTGATGAGCAGTTCTTC.